This passage covers 9 T cell receptor beta chains from one sample sequenced in a study of blood T cell repertoires in COVID-19. Clones were sequenced by immunoSEQ multiplex PCR, and TCRdb holds only the in-frame ones, with some missing. The table shows 150,000 to 200,000 clones, with 82% occurring only once. Input material: PBMCs or T cells enriched from blood (not recorded which). These receptors were obtained from a man in his fifties who had recovered from COVID-19.

The CDR3 region has the DNA TGTGCCAGCAAATTTCTGACAGGGGGCAGTTCACCCCTCCACTTT. Its translation: CASKFLTGGSSPLHF. The chain joins TRBV28 to TRBJ1-6; 10 bases align to TRBD1. Per germline, CDR1 MDHEN and CDR2 SYDVKM. This CDR3 is 15 amino acids long. With V trimmed by 7 bases and J by 9 bases, 9 bases remained unmatched.

This clone has more than one count but fewer than ten. This chain joins TRBV7-3 and TRBJ2-1; the match to TRBD2 covers 9 bases. The junction had 7 bases not matched to a gene; V was cut back by 4 bases and J by 6 bases. The CDR3 is 15 residues long. From germline, CDR1 is SGHTA and CDR2 FQGTGA. This chain's CDR3 is CASSSSGAVGNEQFF. The DNA of the CDR3 is TGTGCCAGCAGCTCTAGCGGGGCAGTAGGCAATGAGCAGTTCTTC.

The chain combines TRBV5-1 with TRBJ2-7; 9 bases line up with TRBD1. The germline gives CDR1 SGHRS, CDR2 YFSETQ. V gave up 0 bases and J gave up 4 bases; unmatched junction bases: 2. There are 14 residues in the CDR3. CDR3 DNA sequence: TGCGCCAGCAGCTTGGAGGGACAGGGATACGAGCAGTACTTC. It encodes CASSLEGQGYEQYF.

The V call is TRBV11-3, the J call TRBJ2-1; tentatively, D is TRBD2 (6 bases). Germline V gene sequence: CDR1 SGHNT, CDR2 YENEEA. The CDR3 contains 14 residues. V was cut by 1 base and J by 4 bases, with 8 bases left in between. The chain's CDR3 is CASSLAGDYNEQFF. CDR3 in DNA: TGTGCCAGCAGCTTAGCGGGAGATTACAATGAGCAGTTCTTC.

This clone was recorded only once. The chain has TRBV16 and TRBJ1-2; 9 bases match TRBD1. V dropped 0 bases and J dropped 4; count of bases not matched to a gene: 3. The V gene's germline CDR1 is KGHSY and CDR2 FQNENV. This CDR3 has 15 residues. This chain's CDR3 is CASSQSGQGSYGYTF. The CDR3 region has the DNA TGTGCCAGCAGCCAATCTGGACAGGGGAGCTATGGCTACACCTTC. Filled out from reference TRBV16 and TRBJ1-2, the complete variable domain reads GEEVAQTPKHLVRGEGQKAKLYCAPIKGHSYVFWYQQVLKNEFKFLISFQNENVFDETGMPKERFSAKCLPNSPCSLEIQATKLEDSAVYFCASSQSGQGSYGYTFGSGTRLTVV.

This rearrangement joins TRBV6-2 or TRBV6-3 to TRBJ2-7; 7 bases are shared with TRBD2. Germline-derived CDR1 and CDR2 are MNHEY and SVGEGT. V shed 4 bases, J shed 2 bases, and the junction held 11 bases outside the gene matches. This CDR3 spans 16 amino acids. In nucleotides, the CDR3 is TGTGCCAGCAGTTTCACGCCCCGGGGGGTTACCTACGAGCAGTACTTC. Translating it yields CASSFTPRGVTYEQYF.

J is TRBJ2-7 and V is TRBV27, with a tentative D call TRBD2 (5 bases). The CDR3 spans 16 residues. CDR1 and CDR2 from the germline V gene are MNHEY and SMNVEV (reference sequence). With 1 base removed from V and 2 bases from J, the gap between germline ends came to 15 bases. The CDR3 reads CASSLLRFGVPYEQYF. As DNA, the CDR3 is TGTGCCAGCAGTTTATTACGTTTCGGGGTCCCCTACGAGCAGTACTTC.

The V and J genes are TRBV5-6 and TRBJ1-6; TRBD1 aligns across 7 bases. Per germline, CDR1 SGHDT and CDR2 YYEEEE. V dropped 4 bases and J dropped 7; count of bases not matched to a gene: 11. The CDR3 sequence is 16 residues long. CDR3 in DNA: TGTGCCAGCAGCCGGGCAGGGGGAACGCGAAATTCACCCCTCCACTTT. This sequence encodes CASSRAGGTRNSPLHF. Filled out from reference TRBV5-6 and TRBJ1-6, the complete variable domain reads DAGVTQSPTHLIKTRGQQVTLRCSPKSGHDTVSWYQQALGQGPQFIFQYYEEEERQRGNFPDRFSGHQFPNYSSELNVNALLLGDSALYLCASSRAGGTRNSPLHFGNGTRLTVT.

The chain links TRBV5-1 to TRBJ2-3, with no clear D. The CDR3 length is 16 residues. Trimming removed 5 bases at V and 0 bases at J, with 16 bases between. Germline V CDR1 and CDR2: SGHRS, YFSETQ. CDR3 sequence (DNA): TGCGCCAGCAGGGCAGGATTCCTTTCTAGCACAGATACGCAGTATTTT. This encodes CASRAGFLSSTDTQYF. Drawing the rest from reference TRBV5-1 and TRBJ2-3, the complete variable domain is KAGVTQTPRYLIKTRGQQVTLSCSPISGHRSVSWYQQTPGQGLQFLFEYFSETQRNKGNFPGRFSGRQFSNSRSEMNVSTLELGDSALYLCASRAGFLSSTDTQYFGPGTRLTVL.